The following is a TCR beta chain sequence with its context. CDR3 length: 15 residues. The germline V gene encodes CDR1 SGHDT and CDR2 YYEEEE. Trimming pared 5 bases from V and 5 bases from J, leaving 19 bases between. Some clones are missing from TCRdb's copy, which holds only in-frame ones; the method was immunoSEQ multiplex PCR. The data show approximately 1.1 million clones, with more than 75% seen just once and 0.4% to 0.55% held by the top ten. The data originate from a study of shared clonotypes between healthy human individuals. Material for sequencing was memory CD4+ T cells from PBMCs. Subset reported: CD45RA-negative fraction. The receptor was isolated from a young man in good health. Some clones in this sample may be carry-over from other donors' samples. This chain connects TRBV5-6 to TRBJ1-1, with a tentative D call TRBD1 (5 bases). The CDR3, as DNA: TGTGCCAGCAGAACCTTGGGCAGGGAGGGGACTGAAGCTTTCTTT. This sequence encodes CASRTLGREGTEAFF.